This TCR beta chain was captured by sequencing in a study of blood T cells in healthy people across ages. About the research overall: The capture of about one barcoded beta molecule per two T cells was achieved by template switching. Findings and caveats of the study: Considered underestimates were the diversity estimates obtained from one million T cells.

The authors ran a second PCR of about 6 to 11 cycles using a sample-barcoded 5' primer and a J-beta primer mix. Every cDNA was tagged by a template-switch adaptor with 12 random nucleotides. TCRdb reprocessed the 5' RACE reads with MiXCR, giving one entry per CDR3 protein. The sample includes more than 1.4 million distinct CDR3 sequences, around 39% of them seen just once. Per sample, extraction of total RNA gave at least 5.5 micrograms in every case. The CDR3 has 11 amino acids. V was shortened by 6 bases and J by 4 bases, with 6 bases between the two germline ends. Germline V CDR1 and CDR2: SNHLY, FYNNEI. Comment on this clonotype: What it binds is not known.

This chain uses TRBV2 with TRBJ1-1; the D is unclear. The source of this sequence is a woman in her late teens or twenties in good health. Sequences were obtained from blood. The CDR3 loop is CASRGPTEAFF. The CDR3 nucleotides read TGTGCCAGCAGGGGTCCCACTGAAGCTTTCTTT. Full variable domain (missing parts from reference TRBV2 and TRBJ1-1): EPEVTQTPSHQVTQMGQEVILRCVPISNHLYFYWYRQILGQKVEFLVSFYNNEISEKSEIFDDQFSVERPDGSNFTLKIRSTKLEDSAMYFCASRGPTEAFFGQGTRLTVV.